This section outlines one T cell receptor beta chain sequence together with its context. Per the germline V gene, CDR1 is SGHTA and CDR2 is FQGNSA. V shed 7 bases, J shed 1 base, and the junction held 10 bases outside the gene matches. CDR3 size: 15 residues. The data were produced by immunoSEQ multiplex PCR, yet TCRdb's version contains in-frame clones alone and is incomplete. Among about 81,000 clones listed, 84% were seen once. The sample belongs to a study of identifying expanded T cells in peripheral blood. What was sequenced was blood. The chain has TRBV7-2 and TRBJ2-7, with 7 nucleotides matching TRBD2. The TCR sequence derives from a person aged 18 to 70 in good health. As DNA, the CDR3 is TGTGCCAGCACCGACCCCTGGGGGGGGTCCTACGAGCAGTACTTC. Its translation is CASTDPWGGSYEQYF.